This T cell receptor (beta chain) appears in the sequencing data of a study of OX40 agonist ivuxolimab in advanced cancers. Overall study context: Having had anti-PD-1, anti-PD-L1 or anti-CTLA-4 therapy before was allowed, and about 42% had some.

Method: immunoSEQ multiplex PCR; TCRdb's copy keeps in-frame clones and lacks some. The table has tens of thousands of clones, 70% to 90% seen once. The CDR3 spans 14 residues. The germline CDR1 and CDR2 sequences are SGHAT and FQNNGV. The V end was cut by 4 bases, the J end by 2 bases, with 12 bases between. This specimen was CD4+ or CD8+ T cells sorted from blood, taken in a trial of the OX40 agonist ivuxolimab. The clonotype originates from an adult with an advanced solid tumor such as melanoma, head and neck, liver or kidney cancer. This chain joins TRBV11-2 and TRBJ2-7; D remains unclear. As DNA, the CDR3 is TGTGCCAGCAGCTCCTGGACGGATACCTACGAGCAGTACTTC. Translated: CASSSWTDTYEQYF.